The 12 T cell receptor beta chains reported below all come from one sample, sequenced in a study of T cell responses to AZD1222 COVID-19 vaccine. Repertoires were generated with immunoSEQ multiplex PCR, while TCRdb's copy carries only in-frame clones and drops some. The sample includes around 110,000 clones, roughly 84% of them seen just once. This specimen consisted of peripheral blood, obtained on day 0 of AZD1222 vaccination. These receptors all stem from an adult in good health.

CDR3 region: CASSPKGRGTEAFF. DNA of the CDR3: TGTGCCAGCTCACCAAAGGGGAGGGGCACTGAAGCTTTCTTT. The gene calls are TRBV18 and TRBJ1-1; D is possibly TRBD1 (5 bases). The CDR3 length is 14 residues. Germline assignment: CDR1 KGHSH and CDR2 LQKENI. Trimming shortened V by 2 bases and J by 4 bases, and 11 bases separated the two germline ends.

V usage is TRBV21-1 and J usage is TRBJ1-6; the D segment call TRBD1 is taken from the table without a DNA check. TRBV21-1 is a pseudogene locus. This CDR3 has 18 amino acids. In nucleotides, the CDR3 is TGTGCCAGCAGCAAAATGACAGGCAACAGCTCCTATAATTCACCCCTCCACTTT. This sequence encodes CASSKMTGNSSYNSPLHF.

The chain links TRBV5-1 to TRBJ2-2; no firm D call. Trimming left V 3 bases short and J 1 base short, with 16 bases between. Germline V gene data show CDR1 as SGHRS and CDR2 as YFSETQ. This CDR3 has 17 residues. The CDR3 DNA reads TGCGCCAGCAGCTCTACGGTCCGGATCAAGAACACCGGGGAGCTGTTTTTT. Protein sequence: CASSSTVRIKNTGELFF.

The rearrangement uses TRBV9 and TRBJ1-1; no definite D call. Trimming pared 5 bases from V and 1 base from J, leaving 6 bases between. Looked up from germline, CDR1 is SGDLS and CDR2 is YYNGEE. This CDR3 is 12 amino acids long. CDR3 sequence: CASRAENTEAFF. The CDR3 DNA sequence: TGTGCCAGCAGGGCGGAGAACACTGAAGCTTTCTTT.

V usage is TRBV15 and J usage is TRBJ1-2, with 7 nucleotides matching TRBD1. The CDR3 spans 15 residues. Trimming took 2 bases from V and 4 from J; bases not matched to a gene: 7. In germline, CDR1 is LNHNV, CDR2 YYDKDF (reference sequence). CDR3 loop: CATSRNRGSPYGYTF. The CDR3 DNA sequence: TGTGCCACCAGCAGAAACAGGGGAAGCCCCTATGGCTACACCTTC.

This chain joins TRBV7-2 and TRBJ1-6; D is undetermined. Trimming shortened V by 3 bases and J by 10 bases, and 7 bases separated the two germline ends. Germline CDR1 is SGHTA and CDR2 is FQGNSA. The CDR3 is 12 residues long. This CDR3 is CASSLAVSPLHF. The CDR3 DNA reads TGTGCCAGCAGCTTGGCAGTCTCACCCCTCCACTTT.

The chain joins TRBV29-1 to TRBJ2-1; 9 nucleotides match TRBD2. This CDR3 contains 14 residues. CDR1 is SQVTM and CDR2 is ANQGSEA in the germline V gene. With V trimmed by 4 bases and J by 5 bases, 6 bases remained unmatched. The CDR3 sequence is CSVVAGGPNNEQFF. In nucleotides, the CDR3 is TGCAGCGTTGTGGCGGGAGGGCCCAACAATGAGCAGTTCTTC.

The chain joins TRBV24-1 to TRBJ2-1; 12 positions agree with TRBD2. Trimming took 0 bases from V and 8 from J; bases not matched to a gene: 13. Germline CDR1 KGHDR, CDR2 SFDVKD. CDR3 size: 19 residues. The CDR3 spells CATSDLPSGLAGWPHEQFF. In DNA, the CDR3 is TGTGCCACCAGTGATTTGCCCTCGGGACTAGCGGGTTGGCCCCATGAGCAGTTCTTC.

The V call is TRBV18, the J call TRBJ1-5; D is uncertain. Trimming removed 3 bases at V and 7 bases at J, with 16 bases between. The germline CDR1 and CDR2 sequences are KGHSH and LQKENI. The CDR3 sequence is 15 residues long. In DNA, the CDR3 is TGTGCCAGCTCACCCTCCTTGGGTAACGGGCAGCCCCAGCATTTT. It is translated as CASSPSLGNGQPQHF.

The chain employs TRBV29-1 and TRBJ1-3, with D possibly matching TRBD1 (5 bases). The CDR3 loop spans 13 amino acids. Deletions cut 5 bases from V and 3 bases from J, with 11 bases between. Germline CDR1 reads SQVTM; CDR2 reads ANQGSEA. CDR3 loop: CSVRTGDGNTIYF. The DNA for the CDR3 is TGCAGCGTTCGAACGGGGGATGGAAACACCATATATTTT.

This sequence joins TRBV14 and TRBJ2-1, with 7 bases matching TRBD1. V lost 0 bases and J lost 8; bases outside the gene matches: 7. Germline loops: CDR1 SGHDN, CDR2 FVKESK. The CDR3 loop spans 15 amino acids. The DNA for the CDR3 is TGTGCCAGCAGCCAAGATCAGGGGGTCTGGGATGAGCAGTTCTTC. This sequence encodes CASSQDQGVWDEQFF.

There are a few counts of this clone. The chain couples TRBV7-9 to TRBJ1-5, with D possibly being TRBD1 (5 bases). Trimming took 5 bases from V and 6 from J, leaving 14 bases between them. CDR1 and CDR2 from the germline V gene are SEHNR and FQNEAQ (reference sequence). The CDR3 runs 14 residues. CDR3 sequence reads: CASSPDTGGQPQHF. In nucleotides, the CDR3 is TGTGCCAGCAGCCCAGACACGGGGGGTCAGCCCCAGCATTTT.